A selection of T cell receptor beta chains follows, all from one sample in a study of T cells in Graves' hyperthyroidism and ophthalmopathy. TCRdb re-called the multiplex PCR reads through MiXCR, storing one row per CDR3 protein. The sample shows a few hundred thousand distinct CDR3 sequences, roughly an eighth of them seen only once. Sequencing was carried out using blood. The receptors were sampled from a woman between 40 and 50 years old with Graves' ophthalmopathy. Each CDR3 is given with its conserved first and last residue. Fields, in order: V gene, CDR3 protein.

V: TRBV5-6; CDR3: CASLRLAQETQYF
V: TRBV6-4; CDR3: CASSHPQRSGNEQFF
V: TRBV10-2; CDR3: CASRKLSLRTSGKGRNEQFF
V: TRBV18; CDR3: CASSPNFAGETQYF
V: TRBV5-5; CDR3: CASSLTASYSNQPQHF
V: TRBV20-1; CDR3: CSARSGINYEQYF
V: TRBV20-1; CDR3: CSARPPGTKNIQYF
V: TRBV29-1; CDR3: CSVEDPSLQANYGYTF
V: TRBV20-1; CDR3: CSARESSGVQETQYF
V: TRBV12-3/TRBV12-4; CDR3: CATEWGGKGYTF
V: TRBV5-1; CDR3: CASSLAGQPSYEQYF
V: TRBV24-1; CDR3: CATSDLVKNTGELFF
V: TRBV4-2; CDR3: CASSQEQGGGPQHF
V: TRBV5-1; CDR3: CASSSGQSQETQYF
V: TRBV19; CDR3: CASSTEGASTEAFF
V: TRBV6-1; CDR3: CASRVNSNQPQHF
V: TRBV30; CDR3: CAWSVGGSGYEQFF
V: TRBV2; CDR3: CASRTGTGADTQYF
V: TRBV5-1; CDR3: CASSPRTGNEQYF
V: TRBV4-1; CDR3: CASSQDRGGSTEAFF
V: TRBV18; CDR3: CASSPPWQGVETQYF
V: TRBV12-3/TRBV12-4; CDR3: CASSSYGSGANVLTF
V: TRBV7-2; CDR3: CASSLAGGRSSYEQYF
V: TRBV6-1; CDR3: CASSDSGLALETQYF
V: TRBV10-3; CDR3: CATRIRDSHNEQFF
V: TRBV4-1; CDR3: CASSHLTGTKTNYGYTF